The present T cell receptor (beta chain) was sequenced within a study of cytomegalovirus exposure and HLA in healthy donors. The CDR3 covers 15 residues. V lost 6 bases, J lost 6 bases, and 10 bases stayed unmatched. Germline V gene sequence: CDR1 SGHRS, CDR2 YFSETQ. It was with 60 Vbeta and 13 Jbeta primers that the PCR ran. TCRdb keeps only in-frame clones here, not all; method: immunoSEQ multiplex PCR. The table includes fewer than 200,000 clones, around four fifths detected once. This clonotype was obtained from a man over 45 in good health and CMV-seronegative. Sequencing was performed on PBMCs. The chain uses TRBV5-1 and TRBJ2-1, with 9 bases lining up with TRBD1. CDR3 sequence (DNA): TGCGCCAGCACCCTCTCGACAGGGGGGGGCAATGAGCAGTTCTTC. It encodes CASTLSTGGGNEQFF.